This is a list of T cell receptor beta chains from one sample in a study of a mutant IDH1 vaccine in newly diagnosed glioma. The protocol was immunoSEQ multiplex PCR, while the TCRdb copy is restricted to in-frame clones and leaves out a portion. This sample yields tens of thousands of clones, of which 81% are seen a single time; 4.5% to 5.5% belongs to the top ten. Antigens for these TCRs are unknown. The material sequenced was PBMCs, taken from a glioma patient whose treatment included an IDH1 peptide vaccine. The source of these receptors is a woman aged 40 to 50 with glioma. Some clones in this sample may be carry-over from other donors' samples. Both conserved end residues are part of each CDR3. D genes are given only for firm matches. Some rows mark clone size as missing; the rest say once, few, many or name a class of expanded clone.

TRBJ2-1 | TRBD2 | TRBV4-1 | . | CASSRPGLDVEQFF | TGCGCCAGCAGCCGTCCGGGACTAGACGTTGAGCAGTTCTTC
TRBJ2-2 | . | TRBV9 | . | CASSAGAVNGELFF | TGTGCCAGCAGCGCCGGGGCTGTTAACGGGGAGCTGTTTTTT
TRBJ2-7 | TRBD2 | TRBV6-1 | few | CASSEALAGAYEQYF | TGTGCCAGCAGTGAAGCTTTAGCGGGAGCGTACGAGCAGTACTTC
TRBJ2-5 | TRBD2 | TRBV27 | . | CASSLLAGGRETQYF | TGTGCCAGCAGTTTACTAGCGGGGGGCCGAGAGACCCAGTACTTC
TRBJ2-2 | TRBD2 | TRBV4-3 | . | CASSQELAGVPGELFF | TGCGCCAGCAGCCAAGAGCTAGCGGGAGTACCCGGGGAGCTGTTTTTT
TRBJ2-2 | . | TRBV6-6 | . | CASSYGTPTNTGELFF | TGTGCCAGCAGTTACGGCACCCCGACGAACACCGGGGAGCTGTTTTTT
TRBJ2-7 | TRBD1 | TRBV25-1 | . | CASSVQGPSYEQYF | TGTGCCAGCAGTGTACAGGGGCCCTCCTACGAGCAGTACTTC
TRBJ2-2 | TRBD2 | TRBV13 | . | CASSLGQTSGRAGELFF | TGTGCCAGCAGCTTGGGACAGACTAGCGGGAGGGCCGGGGAGCTGTTTTTT
TRBJ1-1 | . | TRBV18 | . | CASSPPGRNTEAFF | TGTGCCAGCTCACCACCGGGGAGGAACACTGAAGCTTTCTTT
TRBJ2-5 | TRBD1 | TRBV5-4 | . | CASSLDRGGETQYF | TGTGCCAGCAGCTTGGACAGGGGTGGAGAGACCCAGTACTTC
TRBJ1-2 | TRBD1 | TRBV27 | once | CASSGTGANYGYTF | TGTGCCAGCAGCGGGACAGGGGCTAACTATGGCTACACCTTC
TRBJ1-6 | TRBD1 | TRBV10-3 | . | CAISHHGQGKSYNSPLHF | TGTGCCATCAGTCATCACGGACAGGGTAAATCTTATAATTCACCCCTCCACTTT
TRBJ1-1 | . | TRBV2 | . | CASNRDGGTEAFF | TGTGCCAGCAATCGGGATGGGGGCACTGAAGCTTTCTTT
TRBJ2-7 | . | TRBV9 | . | CASSTRGDEQYF | TGTGCCAGCAGCACAAGGGGTGACGAGCAGTACTTC
TRBJ2-5 | TRBD2 | TRBV5-1 | . | CASSLGTSGGETQYF | TGCGCCAGCAGCTTGGGGACTAGCGGGGGAGAGACCCAGTACTTC
TRBJ2-2 | . | TRBV11-1 | . | CASTETIKGTGELFF | TGTGCCAGCACCGAGACTATTAAGGGCACCGGGGAGCTGTTTTTT